This T cell receptor beta chain was captured in a study of shared clonotypes between healthy human individuals. Overall study context: In total, the donors were a couple of women and a few men aged 18 to 49. CD4 naive and CD4 memory each took three plates per donor, while CD8 naive took two and CD8 memory one.

Sequencing was performed with immunoSEQ multiplex PCR; in TCRdb, only in-frame clones are kept and a portion is missing. Here the sample spans some 580,000 clones, around 97% being singletons. CDR3 length: 14 residues. The germline V gene has CDR1 KGHSH and CDR2 LQKENI. The V and J ends lost 6 bases and 4 bases respectively, with 15 bases between them. This chain uses TRBV18 with TRBJ1-1, with D unclear. Sequenced sample: naive CD4+ T cells sorted from blood. The sample's subset: CD45RA+ positively selected. The receptor's source is a woman aged 25 to 39 in good health. CDR3 in DNA: TGTGCCAGCTCCCGGAGCTCGCGGGGCACTGAAGCTTTCTTT. Its protein product is CASSRSSRGTEAFF.